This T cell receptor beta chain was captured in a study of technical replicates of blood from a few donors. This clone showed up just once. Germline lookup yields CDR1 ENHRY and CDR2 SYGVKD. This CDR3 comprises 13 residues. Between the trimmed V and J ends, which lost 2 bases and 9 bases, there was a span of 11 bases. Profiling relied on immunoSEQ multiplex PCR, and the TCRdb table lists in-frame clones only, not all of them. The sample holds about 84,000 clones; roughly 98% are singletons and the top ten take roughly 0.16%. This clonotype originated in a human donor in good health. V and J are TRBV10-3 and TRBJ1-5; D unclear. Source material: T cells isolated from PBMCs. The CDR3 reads CAISEERVGPQHF. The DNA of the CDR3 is TGTGCCATCAGTGAGGAGAGGGTTGGGCCCCAGCATTTT.